Following are 3 T cell receptor beta chains from one sample sequenced in a study of blood T cell repertoires in COVID-19. Libraries were prepared by immunoSEQ multiplex PCR; TCRdb keeps only in-frame clonotypes and omits some of them. The sample yields 250,000 to 300,000 clones, 75% to 90% seen once. Material: peripheral blood. These receptors were taken from a woman between 45 and 60 years old with COVID-19, enrolled during active disease.

The rearrangement uses TRBV7-9 and TRBJ1-4; D remains ambiguous. With 4 bases removed from V and 4 bases from J, the gap between germline ends came to 10 bases. The germline V gene encodes CDR1 SEHNR and CDR2 FQNEAQ (reference sequence). This CDR3 is 14 amino acids long. This CDR3 is CASSYTGINEKLFF. The CDR3 DNA is TGTGCCAGCAGCTACACCGGGATTAATGAAAAACTGTTTTTT.

V and J are TRBV6-2 or TRBV6-3 and TRBJ2-7; 12 bases are shared with TRBD2. Germline V gives CDR1 MNHEY, CDR2 SVGEGT. Trimming cost V 6 bases and J 3 bases; bases outside gene matches: 6. This CDR3 has 15 amino acids. The CDR3 nucleotides read TGTGCCAGCAGCCCACTAGCGGGAGGACTCTACGAGCAGTACTTC. Amino acids: CASSPLAGGLYEQYF.

The gene calls are TRBV29-1 and TRBJ2-3; 9 bases line up with TRBD1. Germline CDR1 reads SQVTM; CDR2 reads ANQGSEA. The CDR3 runs to 14 residues. The trim removed 6 bases at V and 1 base at J, leaving 5 bases unmatched. The CDR3 sequence: CSVTGGSGTDTQYF. CDR3 sequence (DNA): TGCAGCGTGACAGGGGGGTCTGGCACAGATACGCAGTATTTT.